The clone carrying this TCR beta chain has only a few counts. Its antigen remains unknown. The sample comes from a study of blood T cells in healthy people across ages. Overall study findings and caveats: Per-million-T-cell TCR beta diversity fell roughly linearly with age.

Primers used in a second PCR of about 6 to 11 cycles were a sample-barcoded 5' primer and a J-beta primer mix. TCRdb ran MiXCR on the 5' RACE reads and lists one entry per CDR3 protein. This sample carries 780,000 or so distinct CDR3 sequences, approximately 60% of them seen once, and the ten largest clones take roughly 26%. Caucasian, healthy and from Russia, the donors were aged between 6 and 90. Samples had at least 6.5 million PBMCs isolated from them. The CDR3 consists of 15 residues. Between the trimmed V and J ends, which lost 4 bases and 3 bases, there was a span of 11 bases. Per germline, CDR1 SGDLS and CDR2 YYNGEE.

This receptor was taken from a man aged 40-49 years in good health. V is TRBV9 and J is TRBJ2-6, with D possibly TRBD1 on 5 matching bases. The sample was blood. In DNA, the CDR3 is TGTGCCAGCAGCTCTCAGGGTATTGGGGCCAACGTCCTGACTTTC. It specifies CASSSQGIGANVLTF.